One and the same sample provided the 12 T cell receptor beta chains below, sequenced in a study of cytomegalovirus exposure and HLA in healthy donors. Researchers ran the PCR with 60 Vbeta and 13 Jbeta primers. The data were produced by immunoSEQ multiplex PCR, yet TCRdb's version contains in-frame clones alone and is incomplete. The sample lists 150,000 to 180,000 clones; 70% to 80% were seen once. The specimen sequenced was PBMCs. The receptors were sampled from a woman aged 40-49 years in good health and CMV-seronegative.

The CDR3 DNA sequence: TGTGCCAGCAGCCAAGCCGGGACAGGTGGAAGCTACGAGCAGTACTTC. Translating gives CASSQAGTGGSYEQYF. The genes are TRBV4-2 and TRBJ2-7, with 8 bases matching TRBD1. This CDR3 is 16 amino acids long. Per germline, CDR1 LGHNA and CDR2 YNFKEQ. The junction had 8 bases not matched to a gene; V was cut back by 1 base and J by 3 bases.

The chain combines TRBV10-1 with TRBJ1-2; D gene uncertain. The CDR3 consists of 13 residues. V was pared by 8 bases and J by 0 bases, with 10 bases between. CDR1 and CDR2 from the germline V gene are WNHNN and SYGVQD (reference sequence). The CDR3 loop reads CASPRGPNYGYTF. CDR3 bases: TGCGCCAGCCCCAGAGGGCCTAACTATGGCTACACCTTC.

The chain has TRBV10-3 and TRBJ1-2; D remains unclear. Deletions cut 3 bases from V and 1 base from J, with 9 bases between. Germline CDR1 reads ENHRY; CDR2 reads SYGVKD. The CDR3 runs 14 residues. The chain's CDR3 is CAISDGRGNYGYTF. For the CDR3, the DNA is TGTGCCATCAGTGATGGCAGAGGTAACTATGGCTACACCTTC.

The chain carries TRBV27 and TRBJ2-3; a possible D gene is TRBD2 (5 bases). Germline V lookup: CDR1 MNHEY, CDR2 SMNVEV (reference sequence). Between the trimmed V and J ends, which lost 4 bases and 1 base, there was a span of 12 bases. This CDR3 is 15 amino acids long. CDR3 protein: CASSSRGGRTDTQYF. CDR3 DNA: TGTGCCAGCAGTTCGAGAGGAGGACGCACAGATACGCAGTATTTT.

The chain carries TRBV7-6 and TRBJ1-6; TRBD1 agrees at 7 bases. The J segment lost 15 bases and the V segment lost 5 bases, leaving 7 bases of the junction unmatched. The CDR3 length is 12 residues. The germline CDR1 and CDR2 sequences are SGHVS and FNYEAQ. CDR3 sequence reads: CASSQGTENLHF. As DNA, the CDR3 is TGTGCCAGCAGCCAAGGGACAGAAAACCTCCACTTT.

As DNA, the CDR3 is TGCGCCAGCAGCCAAGACCCGACAGGGACTGGAAACACCATATATTTT. This gives the protein CASSQDPTGTGNTIYF. The J gene is TRBJ1-3, the V gene TRBV4-1, with 7 bases aligning to TRBD1. The CDR3 length is 16 residues. V lost 0 bases to trimming and J lost 2 bases; unmatched junction nucleotides: 4. Germline CDR1 is MGHRA and CDR2 is YSYEKL.

This clone was seen a handful of times. This rearrangement joins TRBV2 to TRBJ2-1; 11 bases are shared with TRBD2. Trimming took 6 bases from V and 4 from J; bases not matched to a gene: 2. Germline CDR1 and CDR2: SNHLY and FYNNEI. The CDR3 is 14 residues long. The CDR3 nucleotides read TGTGCCAGCAGGACTAGCGGGAATTACAATGAGCAGTTCTTC. Protein: CASRTSGNYNEQFF.

DNA of the CDR3: TGTGCCAGCAGTGGTCGGACAGGGAGGAACACTGAAGCTTTCTTT. This encodes CASSGRTGRNTEAFF. V usage is TRBV6-1 and J usage is TRBJ1-1; 8 nucleotides line up with TRBD1. J was trimmed by 1 base and V by 4 bases; bases with no gene match: 5. The length of the CDR3 is 15 residues. The germline gives CDR1 MNHNS, CDR2 SASEGT.

J is TRBJ1-4 and V is TRBV30; D ambiguous. Germline V gene sequence: CDR1 GTSNPN, CDR2 SVGIG (reference sequence). This CDR3 comprises 15 residues. Between the trimmed V and J ends, which lost 1 base and 0 bases, there was a span of 9 bases. The CDR3 is CAWSEEQSTNEKLFF. The CDR3 region has the DNA TGTGCCTGGAGTGAAGAACAGTCAACTAATGAAAAACTGTTTTTT.

This clone was observed a single time. The CDR3 region is CAWGGGTSAYNEQFF. CDR3 nucleotide sequence: TGTGCCTGGGGGGGCGGGACTAGCGCTTACAATGAGCAGTTCTTC. The genes are TRBV30 and TRBJ2-1; TRBD2 agrees at 10 bases. Per germline, CDR1 GTSNPN and CDR2 SVGIG (reference sequence). The CDR3 is made up of 15 amino acids. V lost 5 bases to trimming and J lost 4 bases; unmatched junction nucleotides: 8.

This clone was recorded a few times. CDR3 sequence: CASGREGLNEQFF. CDR3 DNA: TGTGCCAGCGGACGGGAGGGCCTCAATGAGCAGTTCTTC. The chain links TRBV6-1 to TRBJ2-1, with TRBD2 matching 8 bases. The CDR3 has 13 amino acids. The J segment lost 6 bases and the V segment lost 8 bases, leaving 6 bases of the junction unmatched. Germline V gene sequence: CDR1 MNHNS, CDR2 SASEGT.

In this sample, this clone turned up a few times. This chain joins TRBV4-1 and TRBJ1-1; possibly TRBD1 for D (5 bases). CDR3 length equals 15 residues. The V gene lost 0 bases and the J gene lost 5 bases, with 13 bases spanning the gap. CDR1 is MGHRA, CDR2 YSYEKL, per germline. The CDR3 region is CASSQESGGKTEAFF. In nucleotides, the CDR3 is TGCGCCAGCAGCCAAGAGAGTGGGGGGAAAACTGAAGCTTTCTTT.